This TCR beta chain was recorded in a study of Graves' ophthalmopathy and Graves' hyperthyroidism. Findings and limits, study-wide: Separation of ophthalmopathy from stable hyperthyroidism was achieved by a 13-signature model, at 85% to 90% sensitivity and 70% to 82% specificity. The authors also found most expanded thyroid clonotypes above 0.001 frequency in blood. Ophthalmopathy progression was predicted by the model at 70.59% sensitivity and approximately 73% specificity.

Germline CDR1 and CDR2: MNHNY and SVGAGI (reference sequence). Trimming took off 7 bases at V and 7 bases at J, with 11 bases between the two ends. The CDR3 spans 13 residues. Beta-chain TCR CDR3 regions were amplified from RNA transcripts. The library came from an HTBI-primed first-round RT-PCR and a second-round multiplex PCR. TCRdb used MiXCR to reprocess the multiplex PCR reads, holding one entry per CDR3 protein. The sample lists 740,000 or so distinct CDR3 sequences; about 44% were seen once. This clonotype was seen a handful of times. As yet, its antigen is unknown. The authors isolated PBMCs from 8 to 10 ml of fresh peripheral blood.

The sample consisted of peripheral blood. The clonotype originates from an adult man with Graves' ophthalmopathy. The chain carries TRBV6-6 and TRBJ1-6, with D perhaps TRBD1 (5 bases). The CDR3 DNA reads TGTGCCAGCATCAGGGAAAGGAATTCACCCCTCCACTTT. The encoded protein is CASIRERNSPLHF.